The 16 T cell receptor beta chains below come from one sample, sequenced in a study of blood T cell repertoires in COVID-19. Data came from immunoSEQ multiplex PCR; TCRdb stores just in-frame clones and leaves some out. The table records under 200,000 clones, more than 75% of them present only once. Sequencing was performed on peripheral blood. These receptors were collected from a man aged 40-50 years with active or convalescent COVID-19.

The chain has TRBV7-6 and TRBJ2-5; TRBD1 might be the D (6 bases). The CDR3 is 11 amino acids. Germline V gene lookup returns CDR1 SGHVS and CDR2 FNYEAQ. V was trimmed by 5 bases and J by 5 bases, leaving 6 bases between them. As DNA, the CDR3 is TGTGCCAGCAGCACAGGGGAGACCCAGTACTTC. Translation gives CASSTGETQYF. Full variable domain (outside the CDR3, taken from reference TRBV7-6 and TRBJ2-5): GAGVSQSPRYKVTKRGQDVALRCDPISGHVSLYWYRQALGQGPEFLTYFNYEAQQDKSGLPNDRFSAERPEGSISTLTIQRTEQRDSAMYRCASSTGETQYFGPGTRLLVL.

This clone was observed a single time. V is TRBV6-5 and J is TRBJ1-2; D call uncertain. The V end lost 8 bases, the J end lost 6 bases, and 19 bases lay between the germline ends. Per germline, CDR1 MNHEY and CDR2 SVGAGI. There are 14 residues in the CDR3. The CDR3 sequence is CASAQSRGGNGYTF. DNA of the CDR3: TGTGCCAGCGCCCAGTCTCGGGGTGGGAATGGCTACACCTTC.

The rearrangement links TRBV6-5 to TRBJ1-1; D unclear. Per germline, CDR1 MNHEY and CDR2 SVGAGI. V was pared by 0 bases and J by 4 bases, with 9 bases between. The CDR3 extends over 14 amino acids. The CDR3 nucleotides read TGTGCCAGCAGTTACTCGTGGAGTCTCACTGAAGCTTTCTTT. Translated: CASSYSWSLTEAFF.

This chain uses TRBV3-1 (or the pseudogene TRBV3-2) with TRBJ1-1; a possible D gene is TRBD1 (6 bases). The CDR3 totals 15 residues. Germline V gene lookup returns CDR1 LGHDT and CDR2 YNNKEL (reference sequence). The ends were cut back, 0 bases at V and 3 bases at J, with 11 bases in the middle. In DNA, the CDR3 is TGTGCCAGCAGCCAAGAGACAGGTCGGGACACTGAAGCTTTCTTT. Translating it yields CASSQETGRDTEAFF.

This clone occurred a few times. This chain links TRBV19 with TRBJ2-2, with D tentatively TRBD1 (5 bases). The CDR3 consists of 17 residues. The germline V gene has CDR1 LNHDA and CDR2 SQIVND (reference sequence). V lost 0 bases, J lost 7 bases, and 18 bases lay in between. The CDR3 protein is CASSIDLFGALGGELFF. CDR3 DNA sequence: TGTGCCAGTAGTATAGATCTATTTGGGGCCCTCGGCGGGGAGCTGTTTTTT. The full variable domain, rest sourced from reference TRBV19 and TRBJ2-2, is DGGITQSPKYLFRKEGQNVTLSCEQNLNHDAMYWYRQDPGQGLRLIYYSQIVNDFQKGDIAEGYSVSREKKESFPLTVTSAQKNPTAFYLCASSIDLFGALGGELFFGEGSRLTVL.

This clone was seen a handful of times. The rearrangement links TRBV5-4 to TRBJ1-2; 9 bases agree with TRBD1. V shed 4 bases, J shed 5 bases, and the junction held 6 bases outside the gene matches. Germline loops: CDR1 SGHNT, CDR2 YYREEE (reference sequence). The CDR3 is 14 amino acids. The CDR3 region has the DNA TGTGCCAGCAGCCTATGGGACAGGGTTTATGGCTACACCTTC. This gives the protein CASSLWDRVYGYTF.

CDR3 sequence: CASSTEETQYF. CDR3 nucleotide sequence: TGCGCCAGTTCTACCGAGGAGACCCAGTACTTC. This rearrangement joins TRBV5-1 to TRBJ2-5, with unresolved D. Trimming cost V 8 bases and J 5 bases, with 10 bases left between them. Germline assignment: CDR1 SGHRS and CDR2 YFSETQ. The CDR3 runs 11 residues.

This chain uses TRBV6-1 with TRBJ2-3, with D uncertain. Germline-derived CDR1 and CDR2 are MNHNS and SASEGT. Trimming removed 2 bases at V and 3 bases at J, with 12 bases between. This CDR3 comprises 15 residues. The CDR3 coding sequence is TGTGCCAGCAGTGAAATGGCGGCCGTAACAGATACGCAGTATTTT. This codes for CASSEMAAVTDTQYF.

The V gene is TRBV28, the J gene TRBJ2-1, with a possible D match to TRBD1 (5 bases). Germline CDR1 reads MDHEN; CDR2 reads SYDVKM. Trimming cost V 2 bases and J 7 bases, with 21 bases left between them. This CDR3 is built from 17 residues. The CDR3: CASSLPPSAGMVNEQFF. The CDR3 DNA sequence: TGTGCCAGCAGTTTACCCCCCTCGGCAGGGATGGTGAATGAGCAGTTCTTC.

There are a few counts of this clone. The J gene is TRBJ2-7, the V gene TRBV5-5; TRBD1 aligns across 8 bases. The junction had 2 bases not matched to a gene; V was cut back by 0 bases and J by 3 bases. Germline lookup yields CDR1 SGHKS and CDR2 YYEKEE (reference sequence). The CDR3 totals 14 residues. Here the CDR3 DNA reads TGTGCCAGCAGCTTGGGGACAGGGAACTACGAGCAGTACTTC. Translation gives CASSLGTGNYEQYF.

J is TRBJ2-7 and V is TRBV20-1; 7 nucleotides line up with TRBD1. The CDR3 consists of 11 residues. J was trimmed by 2 bases and V by 6 bases; bases with no gene match: 1. Germline CDR1 is DFQATT and CDR2 is SNEGSKA (reference sequence). The CDR3 nucleotides read TGCAGTGCGGGACAGACCTACGAGCAGTACTTC. Its translation: CSAGQTYEQYF.

The chain employs TRBV27 and TRBJ1-1, with TRBD1 identical over 9 bases. Trimming took 5 bases from V and 3 from J; bases not matched to a gene: 10. The CDR3 is made up of 16 amino acids. CDR1 and CDR2 (germline): MNHEY, SMNVEV (reference sequence). The chain's CDR3 is CASSKQGAGSYTEAFF. The CDR3 DNA reads TGTGCCAGCAGTAAACAGGGGGCCGGATCTTACACTGAAGCTTTCTTT.

This chain joins TRBV18 and TRBJ1-6, with D maybe TRBD1 (6 bases). Trimming stripped 3 bases from V and 10 bases from J, with 13 bases between. The CDR3 sequence is 14 residues long. From germline, CDR1 is KGHSH and CDR2 LQKENI. The CDR3 loop is CASSPQQGNSPLHF. CDR3 in DNA: TGTGCCAGCTCACCCCAACAGGGTAACTCACCCCTCCACTTT.

The chain uses TRBV19 and TRBJ2-5; no reliable D call. Germline V lookup: CDR1 LNHDA, CDR2 SQIVND (reference sequence). V was trimmed by 9 bases and J by 1 base, leaving 9 bases between them. This CDR3 spans 12 amino acids. CDR3 sequence (DNA): TGTGCCAGCTCCTTGTCCCAAGAGACCCAGTACTTC. Translation: CASSLSQETQYF.

The chain couples TRBV6-1 to TRBJ2-7; a weak D match, TRBD2 (6 bases). The germline V gene encodes CDR1 MNHNS and CDR2 SASEGT. The ends were cut back, 2 bases at V and 1 base at J, with 6 bases in the middle. This CDR3 contains 13 residues. The DNA for the CDR3 is TGTGCCAGCAGTGAACGGGGGTCCTACGAGCAGTACTTC. Encoded protein: CASSERGSYEQYF.

The V gene is TRBV6-4, the J gene TRBJ2-6, with D tentatively TRBD1 (6 bases). The V and J ends lost 7 bases and 0 bases respectively, with 13 bases between them. From germline, CDR1 is MRHNA and CDR2 SNTAGT. The CDR3 has 16 amino acids. The CDR3 reads CASKAQGNSGANVLTF. The CDR3 DNA reads as TGTGCCAGCAAAGCACAGGGCAACTCTGGGGCCAACGTCCTGACTTTC.